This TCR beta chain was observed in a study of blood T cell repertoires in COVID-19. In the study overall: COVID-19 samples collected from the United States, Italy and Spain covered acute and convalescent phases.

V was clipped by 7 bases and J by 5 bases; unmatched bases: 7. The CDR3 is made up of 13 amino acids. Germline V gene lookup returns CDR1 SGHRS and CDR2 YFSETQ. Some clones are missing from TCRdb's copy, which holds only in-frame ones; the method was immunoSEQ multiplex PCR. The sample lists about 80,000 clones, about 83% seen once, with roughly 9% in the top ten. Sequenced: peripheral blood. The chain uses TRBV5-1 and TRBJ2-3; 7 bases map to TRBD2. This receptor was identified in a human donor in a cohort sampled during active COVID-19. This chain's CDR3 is CASGEGSGDTQYF. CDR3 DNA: TGCGCCAGCGGGGAGGGTAGCGGAGATACGCAGTATTTT.